This T cell receptor (beta chain) was captured in a study of blood T cells in healthy people across ages. Combining a sample-barcoded 5' primer with a J-beta primer mix, a second PCR ran for 7 to 11 cycles. TCRdb analysed the 5' RACE reads with MiXCR anew, one entry per CDR3 protein. Of 590,000 or so distinct CDR3 sequences listed, approximately 30% are singletons. As concerns this clonotype: A read error may be the cause here, since a much bigger clone is one base away.

CDR3 size: 17 residues. Germline V CDR1 and CDR2: SGHTA, FQGNSA. Input material: blood. The sequence derives from a woman older than 75 in good health. V is TRBV7-2 and J is TRBJ1-2, with D tentatively TRBD1 (6 bases). In DNA, the CDR3 is TGTGTCAGCAGCTTAGGAGGGGGAGGACTAAGGAACTATGGCTACACCTTC. This translates into CVSSLGGGGLRNYGYTF. The full variable domain, with the rest looked up from reference TRBV7-2 and TRBJ1-2, is GAGVSQSPSNKVTEKGKDVELRCDPISGHTALYWYRQSLGQGLEFLIYFQGNSAPDKSGLPSDRFSAERTGGSVSTLTIQRTQQEDSAVYLCVSSLGGGGLRNYGYTFGSGTRLTVV.